The rows below give T cell receptor beta chains drawn from one sample of a study of breast tumors, draining lymph nodes, adjacent tissues. TCRdb used MiXCR to reprocess the multiplex PCR reads, holding one entry per CDR3 protein. This table holds about 140,000 distinct CDR3 sequences, over 25% found once. The sequencing input was axillary lymph node tissue. Source of these receptors: a female donor with breast cancer. Some clones in this sample may be carry-over from other donors' samples. CDR3s include the opening cysteine and the closing phenylalanine or tryptophan. The order of the fields is D gene, J gene, V gene, clone size, CDR3 protein, CDR3 DNA. The D gene is left open where the match is weak. A row's size may be missing; if present it is once, few, many or a size class.

D: TRBD1
J: TRBJ1-1
V: TRBV19
size: .
CDR3: CASTAGQGNTEAFF
DNA: TGTGCCAGTACAGCGGGACAGGGGAACACTGAAGCTTTCTTT

D: TRBD2
J: TRBJ2-3
V: TRBV5-6
size: many
CDR3: CASSLTSAKPDTQYF
DNA: TGTGCCAGCAGCCTAACTAGCGCGAAACCAGATACGCAGTATTTT

D: .
J: TRBJ2-4
V: TRBV6-6
size: few
CDR3: CASSHSHVQYF
DNA: TGTGCCAGCAGTCACTCCCATGTCCAGTACTTC

D: TRBD2
J: TRBJ2-1
V: TRBV30
size: many
CDR3: CAWGVGGSSYNEQFF
DNA: TGTGCCTGGGGGGTGGGGGGGAGCTCCTACAATGAGCAGTTCTTC

D: TRBD1
J: TRBJ2-1
V: TRBV6-4
size: many
CDR3: CASSTTGSGTGEQFF
DNA: TGTGCCAGCAGCACCACAGGGTCGGGGACAGGGGAGCAGTTCTTC

D: TRBD2
J: TRBJ2-1
V: TRBV12-3/TRBV12-4
size: many
CDR3: CASSLGSGTLYNEQFF
DNA: TGTGCCAGCAGTTTAGGAAGCGGGACCCTATACAATGAGCAGTTCTTC

D: TRBD1
J: TRBJ1-5
V: TRBV20-1
size: .
CDR3: CSARVRDRGNNQPQHF
DNA: TGCAGTGCTAGAGTCCGGGACAGGGGAAACAATCAGCCCCAGCATTTT

D: .
J: TRBJ1-3
V: TRBV2
size: .
CDR3: CASSEPRTASGNTIYF
DNA: TGTGCCAGCAGTGAACCCAGGACAGCCTCTGGAAACACCATATATTTT

D: .
J: TRBJ2-7
V: TRBV7-2
size: .
CDR3: CASSPQEGRPFSYEQYF
DNA: TGTGCCAGCAGCCCCCAGGAGGGGAGGCCTTTTTCCTACGAGCAGTACTTC

D: .
J: TRBJ2-3
V: TRBV5-1
size: many
CDR3: CASSLVLAEGDTQYF
DNA: TGCGCCAGCAGCTTGGTTCTGGCTGAGGGAGATACGCAGTATTTT

D: .
J: TRBJ2-7
V: TRBV28
size: many
CDR3: CASSLTPSTVYEQYF
DNA: TGTGCCAGCAGTTTAACCCCCTCGACCGTCTACGAGCAGTACTTC

D: .
J: TRBJ1-4
V: TRBV20-1
size: many
CDR3: CSARDANEKLFF
DNA: TGCAGTGCTAGAGACGCTAATGAAAAACTGTTTTTT

D: .
J: TRBJ1-4
V: TRBV7-2
size: many
CDR3: CASSLGDADPLFF
DNA: TGTGCCAGCAGCTTAGGGGACGCGGATCCACTGTTTTTT

D: TRBD1
J: TRBJ1-2
V: TRBV2
size: .
CDR3: CASSTQGAHYGYTF
DNA: TGTGCCAGCAGTACCCAGGGGGCGCATTATGGCTACACCTTC

D: TRBD1
J: TRBJ1-2
V: TRBV9
size: many
CDR3: CASSTEQGGANGYTF
DNA: TGTGCCAGCAGCACGGAACAGGGGGGCGCGAATGGCTACACCTTC

D: .
J: TRBJ2-6
V: TRBV3-1
size: many
CDR3: CASSQVGVTGLPSGANVLTF
DNA: TGTGCCAGCAGCCAAGTCGGCGTCACAGGATTACCCTCTGGGGCCAACGTCCTGACTTTC

D: TRBD1
J: TRBJ1-5
V: TRBV19
size: many
CDR3: CASSRGTGINSNQPQHF
DNA: TGTGCCAGTAGTAGGGGGACAGGGATAAATAGCAATCAGCCCCAGCATTTT

D: .
J: TRBJ2-2
V: TRBV7-3
size: many
CDR3: CASSLMETDSGGELFF
DNA: TGTGCCAGCAGCTTAATGGAGACCGACTCGGGCGGGGAGCTGTTTTTT

D: .
J: TRBJ2-3
V: TRBV19
size: .
CDR3: CASQDRVRSSTDTQYF
DNA: TGTGCTAGTCAGGACAGAGTCCGATCTAGCACAGATACGCAGTATTTT

D: TRBD2
J: TRBJ2-5
V: TRBV15
size: many
CDR3: CATSRARLAGGPGETQYF
DNA: TGTGCCACCAGCAGGGCTAGACTAGCGGGGGGGCCGGGGGAGACCCAGTACTTC

D: TRBD1
J: TRBJ2-2
V: TRBV4-1
size: many
CDR3: CASSHGDSSTGELFF
DNA: TGCGCCAGCAGCCATGGGGACAGTTCCACCGGGGAGCTGTTTTTT

D: .
J: TRBJ1-2
V: TRBV24-1
size: .
CDR3: CATSANRNYGYTF
DNA: TGTGCCACCAGTGCAAACAGGAACTATGGCTACACCTTC

D: .
J: TRBJ1-1
V: TRBV7-9
size: few
CDR3: CASSFGTQGTEAFF
DNA: TGTGCCAGCAGCTTCGGCACCCAAGGCACTGAAGCTTTCTTT

D: TRBD1
J: TRBJ2-2
V: TRBV29-1
size: once
CDR3: CSVELAGGLFF
DNA: TGCAGCGTTGAATTGGCAGGGGGGCTGTTTTTT

D: TRBD2
J: TRBJ2-5
V: TRBV27
size: .
CDR3: CANRSGLAGVETQYF
DNA: TGTGCCAACAGGAGCGGACTAGCGGGGGTGGAGACCCAGTACTTC

D: .
J: TRBJ1-6
V: TRBV20-1
size: .
CDR3: CSARVRWDTSPPLHF
DNA: TGCAGTGCTAGAGTTCGTTGGGACACCTCCCCCCCCCTCCACTTT

D: .
J: TRBJ2-3
V: TRBV7-9
size: many
CDR3: CASSLAFTSGGQYF
DNA: TGTGCCAGCAGCTTAGCATTCACTTCAGGAGGGCAGTATTTT

D: TRBD2
J: TRBJ2-5
V: TRBV9
size: .
CDR3: CASSGGTSGPTGAQYF
DNA: TGTGCCAGCAGCGGTGGGACTAGCGGGCCAACCGGGGCCCAGTACTTC

D: TRBD1
J: TRBJ2-7
V: TRBV5-1
size: many
CDR3: CASAGQESYEQYF
DNA: TGCGCCAGCGCGGGACAGGAGTCCTACGAGCAGTACTTC

D: TRBD1
J: TRBJ2-7
V: TRBV20-1
size: many
CDR3: CSALQTGKEQYF
DNA: TGCAGTGCCCTCCAGACAGGGAAGGAGCAGTACTTC